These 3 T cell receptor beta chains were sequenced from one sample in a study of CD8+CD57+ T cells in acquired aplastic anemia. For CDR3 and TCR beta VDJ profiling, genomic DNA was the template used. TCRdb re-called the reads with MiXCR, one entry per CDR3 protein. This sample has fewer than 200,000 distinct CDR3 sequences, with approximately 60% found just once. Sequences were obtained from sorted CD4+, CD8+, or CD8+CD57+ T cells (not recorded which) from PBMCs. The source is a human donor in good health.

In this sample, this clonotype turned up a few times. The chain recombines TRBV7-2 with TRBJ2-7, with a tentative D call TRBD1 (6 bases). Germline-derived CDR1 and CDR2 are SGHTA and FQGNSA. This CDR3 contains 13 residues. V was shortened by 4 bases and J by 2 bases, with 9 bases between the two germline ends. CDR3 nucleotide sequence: TGTGCCAGCAGCTCCGGGACAACCTACGAGCAGTACTTC. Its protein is CASSSGTTYEQYF.

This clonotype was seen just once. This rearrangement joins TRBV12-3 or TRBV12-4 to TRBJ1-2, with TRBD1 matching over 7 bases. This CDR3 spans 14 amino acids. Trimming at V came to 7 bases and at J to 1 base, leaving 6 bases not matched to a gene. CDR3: CASTPTGINYGYTF. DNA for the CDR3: TGTGCCAGCACTCCGACAGGGATTAACTATGGCTACACCTTC.

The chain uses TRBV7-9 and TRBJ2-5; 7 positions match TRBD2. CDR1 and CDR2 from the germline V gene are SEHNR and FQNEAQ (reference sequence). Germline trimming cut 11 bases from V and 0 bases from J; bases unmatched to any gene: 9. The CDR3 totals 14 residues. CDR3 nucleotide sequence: TGTGCCTGGGGGAGGGACCAAAACCAAGAGACCCAGTACTTC. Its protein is CAWGRDQNQETQYF.